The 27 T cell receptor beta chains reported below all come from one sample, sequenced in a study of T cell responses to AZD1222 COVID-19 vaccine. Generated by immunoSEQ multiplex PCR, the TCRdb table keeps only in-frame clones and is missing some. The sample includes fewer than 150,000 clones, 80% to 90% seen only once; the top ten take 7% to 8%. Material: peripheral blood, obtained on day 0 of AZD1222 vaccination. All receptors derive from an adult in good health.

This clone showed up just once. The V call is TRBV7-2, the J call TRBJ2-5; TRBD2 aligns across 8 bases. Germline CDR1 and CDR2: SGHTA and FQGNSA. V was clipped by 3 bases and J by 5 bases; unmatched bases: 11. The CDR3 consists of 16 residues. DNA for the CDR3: TGTGCCAGCAGCTTTCTCCCGGGGGGGGTCGGGGAGACCCAGTACTTC. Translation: CASSFLPGGVGETQYF.

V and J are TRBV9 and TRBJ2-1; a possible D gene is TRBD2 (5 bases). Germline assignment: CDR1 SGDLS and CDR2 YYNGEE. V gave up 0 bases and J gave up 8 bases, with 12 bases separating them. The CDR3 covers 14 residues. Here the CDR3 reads CASSVVSSNDEQFF. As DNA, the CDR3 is TGTGCCAGCAGCGTAGTGTCTAGCAACGATGAGCAGTTCTTC. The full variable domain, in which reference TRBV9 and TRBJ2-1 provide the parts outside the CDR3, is DSGVTQTPKHLITATGQRVTLRCSPRSGDLSVYWYQQSLDQGLQFLIQYYNGEERAKGNILERFSAQQFPDLHSELNLSSLELGDSALYFCASSVVSSNDEQFFGPGTRLTVL.

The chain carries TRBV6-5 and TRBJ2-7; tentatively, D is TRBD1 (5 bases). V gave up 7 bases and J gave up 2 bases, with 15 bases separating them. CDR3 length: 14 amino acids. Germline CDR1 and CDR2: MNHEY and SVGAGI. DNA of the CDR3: TGTGCCAGCACTTGGGGCAGGGATGCCTACGAGCAGTACTTC. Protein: CASTWGRDAYEQYF.

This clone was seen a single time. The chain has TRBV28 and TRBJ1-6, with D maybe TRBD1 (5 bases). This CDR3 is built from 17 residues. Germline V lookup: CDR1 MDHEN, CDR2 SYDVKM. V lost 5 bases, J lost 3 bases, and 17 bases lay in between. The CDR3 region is CASSPPAGPNYNSPLHF. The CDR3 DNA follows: TGTGCCAGCAGTCCCCCCGCAGGGCCAAACTATAATTCACCCCTCCACTTT.

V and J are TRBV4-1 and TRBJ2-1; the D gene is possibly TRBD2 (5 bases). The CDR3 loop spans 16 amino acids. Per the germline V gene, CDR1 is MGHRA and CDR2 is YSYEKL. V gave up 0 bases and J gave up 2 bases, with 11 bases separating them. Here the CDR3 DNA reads TGCGCCAGCAGCCAAGATGAGGGCGGCACCTACAATGAGCAGTTCTTC. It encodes CASSQDEGGTYNEQFF.

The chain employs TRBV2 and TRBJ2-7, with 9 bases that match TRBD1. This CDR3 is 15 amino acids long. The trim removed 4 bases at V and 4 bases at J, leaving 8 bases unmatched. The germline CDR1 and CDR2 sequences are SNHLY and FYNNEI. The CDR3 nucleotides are TGTGCCAGCAGTGTTGAAAGACAGGGGGGTTACGAGCAGTACTTC. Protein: CASSVERQGGYEQYF.

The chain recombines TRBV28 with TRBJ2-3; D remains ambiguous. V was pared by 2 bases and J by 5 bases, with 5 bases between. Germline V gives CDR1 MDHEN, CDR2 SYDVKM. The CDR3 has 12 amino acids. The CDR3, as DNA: TGTGCCAGCAGTTTAGGCGGAGATACGCAGTATTTT. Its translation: CASSLGGDTQYF.

CDR3 sequence (DNA): TGTGCCAGCTCACCCCCGGGACTAGCACTAGACGAGCAGTACTTC. Translation gives CASSPPGLALDEQYF. V gene TRBV18 combines with J gene TRBJ2-7; TRBD2 matches 9 bases. The germline V gene has CDR1 KGHSH and CDR2 LQKENI. The CDR3 runs to 15 residues. V shed 3 bases and J 5 bases; nucleotides not matched to a gene: 8.

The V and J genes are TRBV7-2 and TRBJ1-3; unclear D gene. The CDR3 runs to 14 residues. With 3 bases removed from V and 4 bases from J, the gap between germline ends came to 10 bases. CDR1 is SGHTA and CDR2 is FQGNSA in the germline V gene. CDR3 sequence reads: CASSFPIGGNTIYF. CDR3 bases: TGTGCCAGCAGCTTTCCCATAGGAGGAAACACCATATATTTT.

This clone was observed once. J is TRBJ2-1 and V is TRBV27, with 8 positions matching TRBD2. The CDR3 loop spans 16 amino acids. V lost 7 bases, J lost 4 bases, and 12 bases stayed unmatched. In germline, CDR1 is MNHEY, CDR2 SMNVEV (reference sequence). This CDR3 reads CASTSYASGLYNEQFF. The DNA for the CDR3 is TGTGCCAGCACTAGTTACGCTAGCGGGCTTTACAATGAGCAGTTCTTC.

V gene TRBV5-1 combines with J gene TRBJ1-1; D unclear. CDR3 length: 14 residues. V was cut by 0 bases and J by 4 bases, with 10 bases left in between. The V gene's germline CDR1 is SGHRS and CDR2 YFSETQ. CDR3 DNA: TGCGCCAGCAGCTTGGCATATGGGAGCACTGAAGCTTTCTTT. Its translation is CASSLAYGSTEAFF.

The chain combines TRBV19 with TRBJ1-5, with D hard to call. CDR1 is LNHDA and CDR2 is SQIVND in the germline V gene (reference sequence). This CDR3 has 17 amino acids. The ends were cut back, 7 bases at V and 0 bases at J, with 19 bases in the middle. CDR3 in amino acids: CASTPRTRLYSNQPQHF. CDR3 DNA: TGTGCCAGTACCCCCAGGACCCGTCTATATAGCAATCAGCCCCAGCATTTT.

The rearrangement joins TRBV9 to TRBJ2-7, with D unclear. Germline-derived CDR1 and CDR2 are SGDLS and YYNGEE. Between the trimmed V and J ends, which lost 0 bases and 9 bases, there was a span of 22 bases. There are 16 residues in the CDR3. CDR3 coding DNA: TGTGCCAGCAGCGTAGGGATCCGGCCACCAGAAACGGGGCAGTACTTC. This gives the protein CASSVGIRPPETGQYF. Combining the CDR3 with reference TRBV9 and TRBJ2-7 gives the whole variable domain DSGVTQTPKHLITATGQRVTLRCSPRSGDLSVYWYQQSLDQGLQFLIQYYNGEERAKGNILERFSAQQFPDLHSELNLSSLELGDSALYFCASSVGIRPPETGQYFGPGTRLTVT.

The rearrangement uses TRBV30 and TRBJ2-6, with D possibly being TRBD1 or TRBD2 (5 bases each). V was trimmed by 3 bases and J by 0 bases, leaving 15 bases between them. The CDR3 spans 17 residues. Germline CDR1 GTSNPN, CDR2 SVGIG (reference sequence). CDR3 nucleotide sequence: TGTGCCTGGAGGAGGGGACGTACGCGCTCTGGGGCCAACGTCCTGACTTTC. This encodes CAWRRGRTRSGANVLTF.

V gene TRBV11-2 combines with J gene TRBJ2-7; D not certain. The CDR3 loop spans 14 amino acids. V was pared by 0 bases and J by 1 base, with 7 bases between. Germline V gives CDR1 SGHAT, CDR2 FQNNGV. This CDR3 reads CASSLERFSYEQYF. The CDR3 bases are TGTGCCAGCAGCTTAGAACGGTTTTCCTACGAGCAGTACTTC.

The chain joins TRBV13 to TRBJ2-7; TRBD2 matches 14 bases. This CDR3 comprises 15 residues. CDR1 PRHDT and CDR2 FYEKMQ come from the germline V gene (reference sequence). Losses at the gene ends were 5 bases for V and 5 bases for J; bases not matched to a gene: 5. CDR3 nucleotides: TGTGCCAGCAGCCCGGGACTAGCGGGGGCCGACGAGCAGTACTTC. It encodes CASSPGLAGADEQYF.

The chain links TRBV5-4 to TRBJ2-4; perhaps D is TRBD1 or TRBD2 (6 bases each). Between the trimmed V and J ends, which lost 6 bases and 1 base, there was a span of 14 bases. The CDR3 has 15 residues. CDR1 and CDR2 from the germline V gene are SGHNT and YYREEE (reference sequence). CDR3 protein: CASTPGGQAKNIQYF. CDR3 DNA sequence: TGTGCCAGCACCCCCGGGGGCCAGGCCAAAAACATTCAGTACTTC.

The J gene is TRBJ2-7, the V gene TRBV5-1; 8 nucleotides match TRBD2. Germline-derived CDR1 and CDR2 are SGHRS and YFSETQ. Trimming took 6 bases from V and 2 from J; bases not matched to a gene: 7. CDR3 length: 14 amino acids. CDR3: CASTSTGGTYEQYF. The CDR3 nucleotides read TGCGCCAGCACCTCCACGGGGGGGACCTACGAGCAGTACTTC.

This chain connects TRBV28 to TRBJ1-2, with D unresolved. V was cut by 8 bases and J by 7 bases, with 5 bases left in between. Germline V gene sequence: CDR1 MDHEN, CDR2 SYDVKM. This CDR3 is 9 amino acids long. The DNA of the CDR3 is TGTGCCAGCGGTAGTGGCTACACCTTC. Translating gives CASGSGYTF.

In nucleotides, the CDR3 is TGCGCCAGCAGCTCTGTACAGGGCGCCGGGACTGAAGCTTTCTTT. Residues: CASSSVQGAGTEAFF. This sequence joins TRBV5-1 and TRBJ1-1; possibly TRBD1 for D (6 bases). The germline gives CDR1 SGHRS, CDR2 YFSETQ. The CDR3 consists of 15 residues. Trimming shortened V by 3 bases and J by 5 bases, and 17 bases separated the two germline ends.

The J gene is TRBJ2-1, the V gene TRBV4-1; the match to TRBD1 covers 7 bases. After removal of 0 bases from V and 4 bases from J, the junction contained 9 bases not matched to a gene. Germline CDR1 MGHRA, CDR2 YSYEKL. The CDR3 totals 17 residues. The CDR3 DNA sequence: TGCGCCAGCAGCCAAGAGGGCCCGGGACAGACATACAATGAGCAGTTCTTC. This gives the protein CASSQEGPGQTYNEQFF.

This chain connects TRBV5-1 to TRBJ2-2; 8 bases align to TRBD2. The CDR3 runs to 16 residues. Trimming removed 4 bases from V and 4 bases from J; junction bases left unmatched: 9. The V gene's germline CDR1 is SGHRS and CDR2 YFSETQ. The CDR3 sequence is CASSPGGGSSTGELFF. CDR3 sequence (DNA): TGCGCCAGCAGCCCCGGGGGGGGTTCTAGCACCGGGGAGCTGTTTTTT.

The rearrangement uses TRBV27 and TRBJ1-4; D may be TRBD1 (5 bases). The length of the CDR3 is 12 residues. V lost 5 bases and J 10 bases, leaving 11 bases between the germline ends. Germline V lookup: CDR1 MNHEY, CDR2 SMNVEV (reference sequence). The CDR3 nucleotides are TGTGCCAGCAGTCCAGAAAGGGGAAAACTGTTTTTT. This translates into CASSPERGKLFF.

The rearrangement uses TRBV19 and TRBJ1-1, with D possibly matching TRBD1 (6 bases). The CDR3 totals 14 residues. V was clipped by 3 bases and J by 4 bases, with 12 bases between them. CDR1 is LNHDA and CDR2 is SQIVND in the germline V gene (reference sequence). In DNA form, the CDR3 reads TGTGCCAGTAGTATCCAACCAGGGGTCACTGAAGCTTTCTTT. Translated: CASSIQPGVTEAFF.

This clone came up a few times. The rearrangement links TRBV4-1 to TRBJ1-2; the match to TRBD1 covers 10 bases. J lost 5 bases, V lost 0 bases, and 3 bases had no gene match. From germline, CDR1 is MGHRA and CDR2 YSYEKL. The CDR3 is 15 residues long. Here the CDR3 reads CASSQDGTGVYGYTF. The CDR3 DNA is TGCGCCAGCAGCCAAGACGGGACAGGGGTTTATGGCTACACCTTC.

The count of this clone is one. The CDR3 protein is CASSLVGAGGLSSTDTQYF. As DNA, the CDR3 is TGTGCCAGCAGCTTGGTCGGCGCGGGGGGCCTCTCTAGCACAGATACGCAGTATTTT. The V call is TRBV5-5, the J call TRBJ2-3, with 8 positions matching TRBD2. This CDR3 is 19 amino acids long. The V gene's germline CDR1 is SGHKS and CDR2 YYEKEE (reference sequence). After removal of 0 bases from V and 0 bases from J, the junction contained 12 bases not matched to a gene.

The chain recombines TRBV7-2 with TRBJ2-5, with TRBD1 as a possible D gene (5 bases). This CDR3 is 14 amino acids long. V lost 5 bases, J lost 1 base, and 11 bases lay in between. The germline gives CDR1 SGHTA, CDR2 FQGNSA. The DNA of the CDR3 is TGTGCCAGCAGCCTCGGCAGGGCCCAAGAGACCCAGTACTTC. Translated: CASSLGRAQETQYF.